A selection of T cell receptor beta chains follows, all from one sample in a study of T cell changes during pregnancy in multiple sclerosis. The repertoire was sequenced with immunoSEQ multiplex PCR; TCRdb's copy has only in-frame clones and lacks some. The sample lists about 38,000 clones, around 90% occurring once. The specimen was CD8+ T cells from peripheral blood mononuclear cells, collected in the third trimester of pregnancy. The receptors were gathered from a female donor with multiple sclerosis, enrolled in a pregnancy study. Each CDR3 is given with its conserved first and last residue. A D gene is named only where the DNA matches it firmly. Rows may omit the clone size; those that give it use once, few, many or a size class.

V: TRBV6-1
J: TRBJ2-5
D: NA
size: NA
DNA: TGTGCCAGCAGTGAAGGGACAGTCCAAGAGACCCAGTACTTC
CDR3: CASSEGTVQETQYF

V: TRBV9
J: TRBJ1-2
D: NA
size: NA
DNA: TGTGCCAGCAGCGTGGGGGAGGCTACTTGGAGCTATGGCTACACCTTC
CDR3: CASSVGEATWSYGYTF

V: TRBV6-1
J: TRBJ2-7
D: TRBD1
size: NA
DNA: TGTGCCAGCAGTGCCGGGACAGTCTGGTACGAGCAGTACTTC
CDR3: CASSAGTVWYEQYF

V: TRBV7-9
J: TRBJ2-1
D: TRBD2
size: NA
DNA: TGTGCCAGCAGCTACAGACTAGCGGCCGCTTATAATGAGCAGTTCTTC
CDR3: CASSYRLAAAYNEQFF

V: TRBV19
J: TRBJ1-1
D: NA
size: NA
DNA: TGTGCCAGTAGTATTCAAAACACTGAAGCTTTCTTT
CDR3: CASSIQNTEAFF

V: TRBV30
J: TRBJ2-7
D: NA
size: NA
DNA: TGTGCCTGGAGTACAGGGATGGTCTACGAGCAGTACTTC
CDR3: CAWSTGMVYEQYF

V: TRBV19
J: TRBJ2-7
D: TRBD1
size: NA
DNA: TGTGCCAGTAGTATTCGGGACAGTGCCTACGAGCAGTACTTC
CDR3: CASSIRDSAYEQYF

V: TRBV9
J: TRBJ1-1
D: TRBD1
size: NA
DNA: TGTGCCAGCAGCGCCACAACCGGGACAGGTGAAGCTTTCTTT
CDR3: CASSATTGTGEAFF

V: TRBV6-5
J: TRBJ1-4
D: TRBD1
size: NA
DNA: TGTGCCAGCAGTACGCGGGACAGGAGGGGCGAAAAACTGTTTTTT
CDR3: CASSTRDRRGEKLFF

V: TRBV18
J: TRBJ2-1
D: TRBD2
size: NA
DNA: TGTGCCAGCTCACCGGGACTAGCGGATTACAATGAGCAGTTCTTC
CDR3: CASSPGLADYNEQFF

V: TRBV6-1
J: TRBJ1-1
D: NA
size: NA
DNA: TGTGCCAGCAGTGTAAGCACCCCGAACACTGAAGCTTTCTTT
CDR3: CASSVSTPNTEAFF

V: TRBV5-1
J: TRBJ2-7
D: NA
size: NA
DNA: TGCGCCAGCAGCCCCAGGGGAGTCCACGAGCAGTACTTC
CDR3: CASSPRGVHEQYF

V: TRBV5-4
J: TRBJ2-5
D: TRBD1
size: NA
DNA: TGTGCCAGCGGGCCGCCTCCGGGACAGGGGGCAGAGGAGACCCAGTACTTC
CDR3: CASGPPPGQGAEETQYF

V: TRBV2
J: TRBJ2-5
D: TRBD2
size: NA
DNA: TGTGCCAGCATACGAGGGACTAGCGGCCAAGAGACCCAGTACTTC
CDR3: CASIRGTSGQETQYF

V: TRBV5-6
J: TRBJ1-2
D: NA
size: NA
DNA: TGTGCCAGCAGCTTGGGCGGTTACTATGGCTACACCTTC
CDR3: CASSLGGYYGYTF

V: TRBV7-8
J: TRBJ2-5
D: NA
size: NA
DNA: TGTGCCAGCAGCCGGTATTCGGAGACCCAGTACTTC
CDR3: CASSRYSETQYF

V: TRBV5-4
J: TRBJ2-3
D: NA
size: NA
DNA: TGTGCCGGGGGGGCTTTCACAGATACGCAGTATTTT
CDR3: CAGGAFTDTQYF

V: TRBV5-4
J: TRBJ2-7
D: TRBD1
size: NA
DNA: TGTGCCAGCAGCTTTGGACAGGGGGCCTCCTACGAGCAGTACTTC
CDR3: CASSFGQGASYEQYF

V: TRBV6-5
J: TRBJ2-7
D: NA
size: NA
DNA: TGTGCCAGCAGCCCCTTCCAGGGGTCGTCCTACGAGCAGTACTTC
CDR3: CASSPFQGSSYEQYF

V: TRBV29-1
J: TRBJ1-1
D: TRBD1
size: NA
DNA: TGCAGCGTTGACCGGTTTCACAGGGGGCGAACTGAAGCTTTCTTT
CDR3: CSVDRFHRGRTEAFF

V: TRBV27
J: TRBJ2-1
D: TRBD2
size: once
DNA: TGTGCCAGCAGTTTTGCGGGGGGCCCCGATGAGCAGTTCTTC
CDR3: CASSFAGGPDEQFF

V: TRBV6-5
J: TRBJ2-1
D: TRBD2
size: NA
DNA: TGTGCCAGCAGCAACCACGCGGGGGGGCCTGATGAGCAGTTCTTC
CDR3: CASSNHAGGPDEQFF

V: TRBV30
J: TRBJ2-4
D: TRBD1
size: NA
DNA: TGTGCCTCACTCGACAGGGGGGAAAACATTCAGTACTTC
CDR3: CASLDRGENIQYF

V: TRBV21-1
J: TRBJ2-7
D: NA
size: NA
DNA: TGTGCCAGCAGCAAAGACAGGGGTAAGGGAAACTACGAGCAGTACTTC
CDR3: CASSKDRGKGNYEQYF

V: TRBV7-9
J: TRBJ2-1
D: TRBD1
size: NA
DNA: TGTGCCAGCAGCCCGGGACAGGGTTTCGATGAGCAGTTCTTC
CDR3: CASSPGQGFDEQFF

V: TRBV14
J: TRBJ2-7
D: NA
size: NA
DNA: TGTGCCAGCAGCCAAGATCTTAAAGGGGCCAACGAGCAGTACTTC
CDR3: CASSQDLKGANEQYF

V: TRBV6-1
J: TRBJ2-5
D: NA
size: few
DNA: TGTGCCAGCAGTGATACAGGGGAGGTAGAGACCCAGTACTTC
CDR3: CASSDTGEVETQYF

V: TRBV6-5
J: TRBJ1-4
D: NA
size: NA
DNA: TGTGCCAGCATGGGAGGGGGAAGTGAAAAACTGTTTTTT
CDR3: CASMGGGSEKLFF

V: TRBV30
J: TRBJ1-3
D: NA
size: NA
DNA: TGTGCCTGGAGTCCCGGGGGGGGGTCGCCCATATATTTT
CDR3: CAWSPGGGSPIYF

V: TRBV18
J: TRBJ2-7
D: NA
size: NA
DNA: TGTGCCAGCTCACCATCGACAGTTTACGAGCAGTACTTC
CDR3: CASSPSTVYEQYF

V: TRBV19
J: TRBJ1-5
D: TRBD1
size: NA
DNA: TGTGCCAGTAGCTACAGGGGATCCAATCAGCCCCAGCATTTT
CDR3: CASSYRGSNQPQHF

V: TRBV30
J: TRBJ2-2
D: TRBD2
size: NA
DNA: TGTGCCTGGGACCTTAGCGGGGGCGGTGGAGGGGAGCTGTTTTTT
CDR3: CAWDLSGGGGGELFF

V: TRBV4-2
J: TRBJ1-1
D: TRBD1
size: NA
DNA: TGTGCCAGCAGCCTAGCAGGGGGGACTGAAGCTTTCTTT
CDR3: CASSLAGGTEAFF

V: TRBV7-3
J: TRBJ2-2
D: TRBD2
size: NA
DNA: TGTGCCAGCAGCGTAACTAGCGGAGCGAACACCGGGGAGCTGTTTTTT
CDR3: CASSVTSGANTGELFF

V: TRBV6-5
J: TRBJ1-2
D: NA
size: NA
DNA: TGTGCCAGCAGGGACACCTATGGCCACACCTTC
CDR3: CASRDTYGHTF

V: TRBV5-1
J: TRBJ2-7
D: NA
size: NA
DNA: TGCGCCAGCAGCCCCCTTGCCAGGGCTGACGAGCAGTACTTC
CDR3: CASSPLARADEQYF

V: TRBV11-2
J: TRBJ2-1
D: TRBD2
size: NA
DNA: TGTGCCAGCAGCCAACCTAGCGGGGGGGCTAATGAGCAGTTCTTC
CDR3: CASSQPSGGANEQFF

V: TRBV2
J: TRBJ2-7
D: NA
size: NA
DNA: TGTGCCAGCAAATACGACACCGCCTCCTACGAGCAGTACTTC
CDR3: CASKYDTASYEQYF

V: TRBV13
J: TRBJ2-2
D: TRBD2
size: NA
DNA: TGTGCCAGCAGCGCCATAGGGGCGGGGGGGAGGAACACCGGGGAGCTGTTTTTT
CDR3: CASSAIGAGGRNTGELFF

V: TRBV6-1
J: TRBJ1-2
D: TRBD1
size: NA
DNA: TGTGCCAGCAGTGAAGCGGACAGGTTCGGTGGCGGCTACACCTTC
CDR3: CASSEADRFGGGYTF

V: TRBV6-1
J: TRBJ1-5
D: NA
size: NA
DNA: TGTGCCAGCAGTGAAAGCCAGGGCTTTTGGAATCAGCCCCAGCATTTT
CDR3: CASSESQGFWNQPQHF

V: TRBV5-1
J: TRBJ2-1
D: NA
size: NA
DNA: TGCGCCAGCAGCTTGGAAGTCAGGGGTCATGAGCAGTTCTTC
CDR3: CASSLEVRGHEQFF

V: TRBV5-1
J: TRBJ2-7
D: NA
size: once
DNA: TGCGCCAGCAGCTTTTGGGGGGCCTACGAGCAGTACTTC
CDR3: CASSFWGAYEQYF

V: TRBV30
J: TRBJ1-1
D: NA
size: NA
DNA: TGTGCCTGGAGTGTCCGAGACACTGAAGCTTTCTTT
CDR3: CAWSVRDTEAFF

V: TRBV25-1
J: TRBJ1-5
D: NA
size: NA
DNA: TGTGCCAGCAGTGACAGTAATAGCAATCAGCCCCAGCATTTT
CDR3: CASSDSNSNQPQHF

V: TRBV29-1
J: TRBJ2-1
D: TRBD1
size: NA
DNA: TGCAGCGTTGGAGGTGAGGGGGCGGGTTACAATGAGCAGTTCTTC
CDR3: CSVGGEGAGYNEQFF

V: TRBV27
J: TRBJ2-3
D: TRBD2
size: NA
DNA: TGTGCCAGCAGTTTAGACATAGCGGGGGGGCCAGATACGCAGTATTTT
CDR3: CASSLDIAGGPDTQYF

V: TRBV6-5
J: TRBJ2-7
D: TRBD1
size: NA
DNA: TGTGCCAGCAGCGGGACAGGGCTTGAGCAGTACTTC
CDR3: CASSGTGLEQYF

V: TRBV5-4
J: TRBJ2-1
D: TRBD1
size: NA
DNA: TGTGCCAGCAGCTTGGACAGGGGGCACGAGCAGTTCTTC
CDR3: CASSLDRGHEQFF

V: TRBV5-8
J: TRBJ2-4
D: NA
size: NA
DNA: TGTGCCAGCAGCCCACAGATAGCCAAAAACATTCAGTACTTC
CDR3: CASSPQIAKNIQYF

V: TRBV6-5
J: TRBJ1-2
D: TRBD1
size: NA
DNA: TGTGCCAGCAGGTGGCAGGGGGAAGTGGAGGGCTACACCTTC
CDR3: CASRWQGEVEGYTF

V: TRBV7-9
J: TRBJ2-4
D: NA
size: NA
DNA: TGTGCCAGCAGCTTAAAGGACACGGGGGTTGGAACCAAAAACATTCAGTACTTC
CDR3: CASSLKDTGVGTKNIQYF

V: TRBV2
J: TRBJ2-2
D: NA
size: NA
DNA: TGTGCCAGCAGTGAAGTGGAGGGAGCCACCGGGGAGCTGTTTTTT
CDR3: CASSEVEGATGELFF

V: TRBV7-8
J: TRBJ1-2
D: NA
size: NA
DNA: TGTGCCAGCAGCTTAATGGAGTCTTTTGGCTACACCTTC
CDR3: CASSLMESFGYTF

V: TRBV2
J: TRBJ2-3
D: NA
size: NA
DNA: TGTGCCAGCAGGGGCGACACAGGGTCTGGCACAGATACGCAGTATTTT
CDR3: CASRGDTGSGTDTQYF

V: TRBV5-1
J: TRBJ2-6
D: NA
size: NA
DNA: TGCGCCAGCAGACAGCCAGGGAATGGGGCCAACGTCCTGACTTTC
CDR3: CASRQPGNGANVLTF

V: TRBV27
J: TRBJ1-6
D: TRBD1
size: NA
DNA: TGTGCCAGCAGTTTAACGGGACAGGGTTTCGGTTCACCCCTCCACTTT
CDR3: CASSLTGQGFGSPLHF

V: TRBV2
J: TRBJ2-1
D: TRBD2
size: NA
DNA: TGTGCCACTAAAATAGCGGGGGGATTATACAATGAGCAGTTCTTC
CDR3: CATKIAGGLYNEQFF

V: TRBV10-2
J: TRBJ2-4
D: NA
size: NA
DNA: TGCGCCAGCAGCGAGCCCGGTATGTCGTGGCGGGTCCCGGGAAACATTCAGTACTTC
CDR3: CASSEPGMSWRVPGNIQYF

V: TRBV19
J: TRBJ1-4
D: NA
size: NA
DNA: TGTGCCAGTAGCGAGCATGGAAAACTGTTTTTT
CDR3: CASSEHGKLFF